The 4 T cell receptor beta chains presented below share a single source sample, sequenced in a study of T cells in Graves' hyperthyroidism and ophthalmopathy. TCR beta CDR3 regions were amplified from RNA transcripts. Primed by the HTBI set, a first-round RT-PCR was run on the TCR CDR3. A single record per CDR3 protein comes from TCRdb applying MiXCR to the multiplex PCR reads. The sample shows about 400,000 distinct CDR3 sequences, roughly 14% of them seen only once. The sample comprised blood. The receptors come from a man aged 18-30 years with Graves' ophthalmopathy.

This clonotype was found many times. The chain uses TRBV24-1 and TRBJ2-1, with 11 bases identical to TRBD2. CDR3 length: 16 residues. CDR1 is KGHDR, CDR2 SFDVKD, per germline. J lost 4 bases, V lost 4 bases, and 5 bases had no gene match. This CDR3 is CATSDPRLAGYNEQFF. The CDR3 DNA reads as TGTGCCACCAGTGACCCAAGACTAGCGGGATACAATGAGCAGTTCTTC.

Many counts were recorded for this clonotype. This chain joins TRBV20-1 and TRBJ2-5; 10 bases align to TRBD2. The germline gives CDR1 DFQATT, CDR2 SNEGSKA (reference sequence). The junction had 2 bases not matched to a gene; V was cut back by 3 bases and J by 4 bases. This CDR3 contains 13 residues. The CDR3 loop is CSARLAGVETQYF. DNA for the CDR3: TGCAGTGCTAGGCTAGCGGGGGTAGAGACCCAGTACTTC.

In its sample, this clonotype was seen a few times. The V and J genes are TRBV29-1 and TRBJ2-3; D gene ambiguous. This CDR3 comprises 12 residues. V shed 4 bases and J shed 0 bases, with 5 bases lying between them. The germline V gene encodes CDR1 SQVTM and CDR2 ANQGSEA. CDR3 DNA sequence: TGCAGCGTTGCAGGCAGCACAGATACGCAGTATTTT. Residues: CSVAGSTDTQYF.

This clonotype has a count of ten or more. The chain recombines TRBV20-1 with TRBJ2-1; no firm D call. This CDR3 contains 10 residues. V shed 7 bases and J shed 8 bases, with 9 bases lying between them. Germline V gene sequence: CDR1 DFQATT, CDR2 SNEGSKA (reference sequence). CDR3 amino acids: CSGGVYEQFF. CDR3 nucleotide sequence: TGCAGTGGTGGGGTCTATGAGCAGTTCTTC.